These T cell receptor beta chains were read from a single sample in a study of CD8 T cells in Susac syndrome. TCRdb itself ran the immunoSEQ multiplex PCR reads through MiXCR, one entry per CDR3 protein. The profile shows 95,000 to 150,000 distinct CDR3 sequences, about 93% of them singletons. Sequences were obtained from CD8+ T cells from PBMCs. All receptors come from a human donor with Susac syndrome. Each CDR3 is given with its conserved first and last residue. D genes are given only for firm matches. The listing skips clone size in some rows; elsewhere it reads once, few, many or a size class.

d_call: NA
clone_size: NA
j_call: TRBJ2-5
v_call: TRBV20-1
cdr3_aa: CSARAPPRETQYF
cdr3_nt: TGCAGTGCTAGAGCACCCCCTCGGGAGACCCAGTACTTC

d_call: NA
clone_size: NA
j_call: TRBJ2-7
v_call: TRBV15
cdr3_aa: CATSFKGYEQYF
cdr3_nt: TGTGCCACCAGCTTCAAAGGCTACGAGCAGTACTTC

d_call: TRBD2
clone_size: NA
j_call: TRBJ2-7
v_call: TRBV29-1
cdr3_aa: CSVSRGVSYEQYF
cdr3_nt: TGCAGCGTTTCCCGGGGGGTTAGCTACGAGCAGTACTTC

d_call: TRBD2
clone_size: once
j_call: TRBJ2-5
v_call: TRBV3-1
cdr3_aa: CASTDSGVGQETQYF
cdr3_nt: TGTGCCAGCACGGATAGCGGGGTAGGGCAAGAGACCCAGTACTTC

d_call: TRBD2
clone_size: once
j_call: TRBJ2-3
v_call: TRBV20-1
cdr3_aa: CSATTSGSSTDTQYF
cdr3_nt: TGCAGTGCGACGACTAGCGGATCTAGCACAGATACGCAGTATTTT

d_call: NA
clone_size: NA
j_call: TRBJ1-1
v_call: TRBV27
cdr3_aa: CASSHTRLEAFF
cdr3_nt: TGTGCCAGCAGTCATACTCGTCTCGAAGCTTTCTTT

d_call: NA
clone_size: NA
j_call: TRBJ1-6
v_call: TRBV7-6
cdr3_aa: CASSDRVNSPLHF
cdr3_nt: TGTGCCAGCAGTGATAGAGTTAATTCACCCCTCCACTTT

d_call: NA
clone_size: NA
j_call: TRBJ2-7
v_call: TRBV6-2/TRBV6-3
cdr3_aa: CASSPRQPRGGEQYF
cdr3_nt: TGTGCCAGCAGTCCCCGACAGCCCAGAGGAGGCGAGCAGTACTTC

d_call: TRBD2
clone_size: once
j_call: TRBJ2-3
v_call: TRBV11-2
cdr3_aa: CASTETSGVTDTQYF
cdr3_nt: TGTGCCAGCACCGAGACTAGCGGGGTCACAGATACGCAGTATTTT

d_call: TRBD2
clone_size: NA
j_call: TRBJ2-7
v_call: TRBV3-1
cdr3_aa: CASSQGQRGAKYF
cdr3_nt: TGTGCCAGCAGCCAAGGCCAGCGGGGGGCCAAGTACTTC

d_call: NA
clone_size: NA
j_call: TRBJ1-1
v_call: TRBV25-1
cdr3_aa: CASSVGTKEAFF
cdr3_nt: TGTGCCAGCAGTGTGGGGACAAAAGAAGCTTTCTTT

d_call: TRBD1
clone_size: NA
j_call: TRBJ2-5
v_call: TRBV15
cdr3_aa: CATSTDRGGKTQYF
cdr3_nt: TGTGCCACCAGCACCGACAGGGGCGGGAAGACCCAGTACTTC

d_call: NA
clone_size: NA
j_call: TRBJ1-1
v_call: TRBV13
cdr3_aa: CASSMEEERTEAFF
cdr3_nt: TGTGCCAGCAGCATGGAGGAGGAGAGGACTGAAGCTTTCTTT

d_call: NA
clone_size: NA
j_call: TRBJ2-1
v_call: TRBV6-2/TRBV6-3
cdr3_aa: CASSYIHRAAPYNEQFF
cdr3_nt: TGTGCCAGCAGTTACATTCATCGGGCCGCCCCTTACAATGAGCAGTTCTTC

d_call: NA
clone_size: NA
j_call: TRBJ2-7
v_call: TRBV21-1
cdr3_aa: CASSKWGTGVFSYEQYF
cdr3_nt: TGTGCCAGCAGCAAATGGGGGACAGGGGTTTTCTCCTACGAGCAGTACTTC

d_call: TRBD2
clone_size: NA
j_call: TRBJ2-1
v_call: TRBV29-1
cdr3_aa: CSVEAPGGRSYNEQFF
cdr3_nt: TGCAGCGTTGAAGCGCCGGGGGGGCGATCCTACAATGAGCAGTTCTTC

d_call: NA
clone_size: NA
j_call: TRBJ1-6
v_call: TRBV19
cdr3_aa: CASSIYQGVSPLHF
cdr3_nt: TGTGCCAGTAGTATATACCAGGGAGTATCACCCCTCCACTTT

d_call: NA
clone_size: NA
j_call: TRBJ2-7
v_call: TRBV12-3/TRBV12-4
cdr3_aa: CASSSDGSYEQYF
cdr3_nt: TGTGCCAGCAGTTCGGACGGCTCCTACGAGCAGTACTTC

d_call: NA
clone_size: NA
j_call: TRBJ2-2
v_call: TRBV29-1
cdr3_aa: CSGDSSTGELFF
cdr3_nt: TGCAGCGGTGACAGTTCCACCGGGGAGCTGTTTTTT

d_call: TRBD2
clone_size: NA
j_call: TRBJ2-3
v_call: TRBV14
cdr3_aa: CASSLVAGGPADTQYF
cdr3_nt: TGTGCCAGCAGCCTCGTAGCGGGGGGGCCAGCAGATACGCAGTATTTT

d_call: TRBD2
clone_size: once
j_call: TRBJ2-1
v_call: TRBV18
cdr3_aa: CASSTSGGAGFKDEQFF
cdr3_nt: TGTGCCAGCTCCACTAGCGGGGGGGCCGGGTTCAAGGATGAGCAGTTCTTC

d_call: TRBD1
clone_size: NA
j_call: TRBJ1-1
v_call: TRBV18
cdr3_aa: CASSLSAKGAGEAFF
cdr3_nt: TGTGCCAGCTCACTCTCGGCTAAGGGGGCTGGTGAAGCTTTCTTT

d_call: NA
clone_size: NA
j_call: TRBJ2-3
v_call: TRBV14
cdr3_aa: CASSQYTPDTQYF
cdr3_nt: TGTGCCAGCAGCCAATATACCCCAGATACGCAGTATTTT

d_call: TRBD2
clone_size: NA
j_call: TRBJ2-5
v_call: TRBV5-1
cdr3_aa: CASAGTSGIRGQETQYF
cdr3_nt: TGCGCCAGCGCGGGGACTAGCGGGATCCGGGGTCAAGAGACCCAGTACTTC

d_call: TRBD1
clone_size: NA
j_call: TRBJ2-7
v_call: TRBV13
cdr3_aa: CASSSPGQGSYEQYF
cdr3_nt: TGTGCCAGCAGCTCCCCGGGACAGGGGTCCTACGAGCAGTACTTC

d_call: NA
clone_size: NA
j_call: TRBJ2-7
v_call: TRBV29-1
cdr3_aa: CSVEEGGGSEQYF
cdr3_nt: TGCAGCGTTGAAGAAGGTGGCGGGTCCGAGCAGTACTTC

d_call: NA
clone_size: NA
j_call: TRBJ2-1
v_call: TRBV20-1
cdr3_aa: CSAPPPGVINEQFF
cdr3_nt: TGCAGTGCGCCACCACCGGGGGTCATCAATGAGCAGTTCTTC

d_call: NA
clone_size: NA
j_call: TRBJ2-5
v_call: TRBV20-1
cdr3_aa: CSARAETQYF
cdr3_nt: TGCAGTGCTAGAGCAGAGACCCAGTACTTC

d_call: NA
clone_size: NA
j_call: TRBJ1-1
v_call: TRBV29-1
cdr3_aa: CSVEIPGAEAFF
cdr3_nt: TGCAGCGTCGAGATCCCCGGGGCTGAAGCTTTCTTT

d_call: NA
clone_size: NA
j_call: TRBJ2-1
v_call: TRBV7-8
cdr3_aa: CASSSSSGSDNEQFF
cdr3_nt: TGTGCCAGCAGTTCCTCCTCGGGGTCCGACAATGAGCAGTTCTTC

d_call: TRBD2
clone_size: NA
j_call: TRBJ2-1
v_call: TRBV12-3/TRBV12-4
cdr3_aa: CAIKPPGRGWNEQFF
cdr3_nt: TGTGCCATTAAGCCCCCAGGGAGGGGTTGGAATGAGCAGTTCTTC

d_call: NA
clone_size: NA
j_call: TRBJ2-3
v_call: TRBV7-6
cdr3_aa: CASSRARDTQYF
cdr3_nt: TGTGCCAGCAGCAGGGCCCGAGATACGCAGTATTTT

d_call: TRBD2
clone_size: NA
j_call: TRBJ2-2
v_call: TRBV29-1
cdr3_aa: CSVVLAGTGELFF
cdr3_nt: TGCAGCGTTGTTCTAGCGGGGACCGGGGAGCTGTTTTTT

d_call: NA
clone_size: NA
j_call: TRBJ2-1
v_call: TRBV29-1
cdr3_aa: CSVPLPGGGDNEQFF
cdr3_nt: TGCAGCGTCCCCCTACCGGGGGGCGGGGACAATGAGCAGTTCTTC

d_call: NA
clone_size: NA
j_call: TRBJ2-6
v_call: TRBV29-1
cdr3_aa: CSAAGSSGANVLTF
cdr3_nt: TGCAGCGCCGCCGGGAGCTCTGGGGCCAACGTCCTGACTTTC

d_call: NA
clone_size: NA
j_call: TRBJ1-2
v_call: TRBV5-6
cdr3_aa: CASSLGSINGYTF
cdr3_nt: TGTGCCAGCAGCTTGGGCTCCATCAATGGCTACACCTTC

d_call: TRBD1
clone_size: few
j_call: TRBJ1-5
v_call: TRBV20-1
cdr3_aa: CSARDRGNQPQHF
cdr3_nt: TGCAGTGCTAGGGACAGGGGGAATCAGCCCCAGCATTTT

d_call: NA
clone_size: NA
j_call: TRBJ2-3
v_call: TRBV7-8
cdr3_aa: CASSLVNSRGDTQYF
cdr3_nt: TGTGCCAGCAGCTTAGTTAACTCGCGGGGAGATACGCAGTATTTT

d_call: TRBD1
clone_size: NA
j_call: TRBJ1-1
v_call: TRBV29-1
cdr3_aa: CSVRQGTGKAFF
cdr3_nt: TGCAGCGTCCGACAGGGGACGGGAAAAGCTTTCTTT

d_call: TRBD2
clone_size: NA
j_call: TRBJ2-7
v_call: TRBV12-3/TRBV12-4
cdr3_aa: CASSPGGPYEQYF
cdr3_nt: TGTGCCAGCAGTCCGGGGGGACCATACGAGCAGTACTTC

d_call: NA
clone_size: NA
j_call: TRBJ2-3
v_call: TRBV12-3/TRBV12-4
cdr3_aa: CASSFSDTQYF
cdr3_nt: TGTGCCAGCAGTTTTTCCGATACGCAGTATTTT

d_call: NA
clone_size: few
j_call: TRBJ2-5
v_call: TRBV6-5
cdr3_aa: CASSYDQGSMTQYF
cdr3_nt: TGTGCCAGCAGTTACGATCAGGGCTCGATGACCCAGTACTTC

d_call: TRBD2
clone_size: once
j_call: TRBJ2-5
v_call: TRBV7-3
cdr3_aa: CASSFIGGGGTETQYF
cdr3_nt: TGTGCCAGCAGCTTCATAGGTGGGGGGGGTACGGAGACCCAGTACTTC

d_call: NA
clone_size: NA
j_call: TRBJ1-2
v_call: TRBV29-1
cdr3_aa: CSARSNGYTF
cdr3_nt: TGCAGCGCCCGAAGCAATGGCTACACCTTC

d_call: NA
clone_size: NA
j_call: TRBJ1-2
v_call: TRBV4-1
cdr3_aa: CASSQDLGANYGYTF
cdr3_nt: TGCGCCAGCAGCCAAGATTTAGGGGCTAACTATGGCTACACCTTC

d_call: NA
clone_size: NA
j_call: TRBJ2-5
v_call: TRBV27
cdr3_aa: CASSLSLGRETQYF
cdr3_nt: TGTGCCAGCAGTTTATCTCTGGGGAGGGAGACCCAGTACTTC

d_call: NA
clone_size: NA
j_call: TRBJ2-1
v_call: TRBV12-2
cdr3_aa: CASRLAPGLAGASSYNEQFF
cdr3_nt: TGTGCAAGTCGCTTAGCGCCCGGACTAGCGGGGGCGAGCTCCTACAATGAGCAGTTCTTC

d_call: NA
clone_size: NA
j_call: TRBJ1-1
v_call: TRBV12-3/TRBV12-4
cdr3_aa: CASSSAEMNTEAFF
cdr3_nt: TGTGCCAGCTCCTCGGCCGAAATGAACACTGAAGCTTTCTTT

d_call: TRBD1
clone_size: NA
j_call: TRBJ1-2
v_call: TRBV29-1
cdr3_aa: CSVAQALQGAGDYGYTF
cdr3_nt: TGCAGCGTCGCGCAGGCGTTACAGGGGGCAGGGGACTATGGCTACACCTTC

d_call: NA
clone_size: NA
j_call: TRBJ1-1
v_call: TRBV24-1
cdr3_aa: CATSSGEGTEAFF
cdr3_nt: TGTGCCACCTCCTCAGGGGAAGGGACTGAAGCTTTCTTT

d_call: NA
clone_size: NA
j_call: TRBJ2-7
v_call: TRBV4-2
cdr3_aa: CASSQGIGIYEQYF
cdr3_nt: TGTGCCAGCAGCCAAGGGATAGGTATATACGAGCAGTACTTC

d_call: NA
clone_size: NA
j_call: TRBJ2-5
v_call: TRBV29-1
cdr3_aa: CSSLIETQYF
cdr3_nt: TGCAGCTCCCTAATAGAGACCCAGTACTTC